Following are 11 T cell receptor beta chains from one sample sequenced in a study of blood T cell repertoires in COVID-19. Repertoires were generated with immunoSEQ multiplex PCR, while TCRdb's copy carries only in-frame clones and drops some. The data contain over 200,000 clones, around 84% of them singletons. Sequenced: PBMCs or T cells enriched from blood (not recorded which). The receptors derive from a man aged 40-49 years who had recovered from COVID-19.

The chain links TRBV28 to TRBJ2-3; TRBD1 matches at 7 bases. Germline V gene lookup returns CDR1 MDHEN and CDR2 SYDVKM. V shed 6 bases and J 4 bases; nucleotides not matched to a gene: 4. The CDR3 is 13 amino acids. CDR3 sequence (DNA): TGTGCCAGCAGACAGGGGCGGTCAGATACGCAGTATTTT. This gives the protein CASRQGRSDTQYF.

The genes are TRBV18 and TRBJ2-2, with TRBD2 identical over 8 bases. This CDR3 is built from 15 residues. V gave up 9 bases and J gave up 2 bases; unmatched junction bases: 8. Germline V lookup: CDR1 KGHSH, CDR2 LQKENI. In DNA form, the CDR3 reads TGTGCCAGTCGTTCCAGCGGGAGTAACACCGGGGAGCTGTTTTTT. Translated: CASRSSGSNTGELFF.

The chain joins TRBV28 to TRBJ1-1; D unclear. CDR3 length: 13 residues. CDR1 and CDR2 from the germline V gene are MDHEN and SYDVKM. With 6 bases removed from V and 3 bases from J, the gap between germline ends came to 11 bases. CDR3 protein: CASRQEVDTEAFF. The CDR3 nucleotides are TGTGCCAGCAGGCAGGAGGTTGACACTGAAGCTTTCTTT.

The V and J genes are TRBV19 and TRBJ1-5; the D is unclear. Trimming took 7 bases from V and 4 from J, leaving 14 bases between them. Germline V gives CDR1 LNHDA, CDR2 SQIVND (reference sequence). The CDR3 spans 14 residues. CDR3 sequence reads: CASMMDSRNQPQHF. The CDR3 DNA is TGTGCCAGTATGATGGATTCGCGGAATCAGCCCCAGCATTTT.

The chain has TRBV7-3 and TRBJ1-1, with D hard to call. The CDR3 runs to 15 residues. CDR1 and CDR2 (germline): SGHTA, FQGTGA. V was cut by 0 bases and J by 0 bases, with 8 bases left in between. Here the CDR3 reads CASSLTGGLNTEAFF. In nucleotides, the CDR3 is TGTGCCAGCAGCTTAACGGGAGGATTGAACACTGAAGCTTTCTTT.

CDR3: CATSDFGWRSDHNEQFF. DNA for the CDR3: TGTGCCACCAGTGATTTTGGATGGAGATCAGATCACAATGAGCAGTTCTTC. The chain has TRBV24-1 and TRBJ2-1; unclear D gene. V shed 1 base and J shed 5 bases, with 17 bases lying between them. CDR3 length equals 17 residues. Germline values: CDR1 KGHDR, CDR2 SFDVKD.

As regards this clone: Other nucleotide sequences from this sample produce the same CDR3. The J gene is TRBJ1-5, the V gene TRBV3-1 (or the pseudogene TRBV3-2), with a possible D match to TRBD1 (5 bases). Trimming removed 3 bases from V and 5 bases from J, with 8 bases in between. CDR1 and CDR2 from the germline V gene are LGHDT and YNNKEL (reference sequence). The CDR3 is made up of 13 amino acids. The CDR3 nucleotides are TGTGCCAGCAGCCATCAGGGCGATCAGCCCCAGCATTTT. Residues: CASSHQGDQPQHF.

V and J are TRBV5-1 and TRBJ1-1; D uncertain. V lost 0 bases and J lost 0, with 6 bases in between. The CDR3 is 14 amino acids. The germline gives CDR1 SGHRS, CDR2 YFSETQ. CDR3 sequence: CASSLDSVNTEAFF. DNA for the CDR3: TGCGCCAGCAGCTTGGACTCGGTGAACACTGAAGCTTTCTTT.

The J gene is TRBJ2-1, the V gene TRBV3-1 (or the pseudogene TRBV3-2), with 11 bases fitting TRBD2. CDR1 is LGHDT, CDR2 YNNKEL, per germline (reference sequence). The CDR3 runs to 19 residues. V lost 0 bases, J lost 4 bases, and 11 bases stayed unmatched. CDR3 residues: CASSQENKVLAGVYNEQFF. CDR3 nucleotides: TGTGCCAGCAGCCAAGAAAACAAGGTACTAGCGGGAGTTTACAATGAGCAGTTCTTC.

V is TRBV30 and J is TRBJ2-7; 9 bases map to TRBD1. V dropped 8 bases and J dropped 0; count of bases not matched to a gene: 8. CDR1 is GTSNPN and CDR2 is SVGIG in the germline V gene (reference sequence). The CDR3 contains 14 residues. DNA of the CDR3: TGTGCCGCAAGGACAGGGGAAGGCTCCTACGAGCAGTACTTC. It yields the protein CAARTGEGSYEQYF.

The CDR3 nucleotides read TGTGCCAGCACCCCTTCGGGAGGAAAAGAGACCCAGTACTTC. Translating gives CASTPSGGKETQYF. The chain couples TRBV2 to TRBJ2-5; 7 bases line up with TRBD2. CDR3 size: 14 residues. V lost 7 bases and J lost 3; bases outside the gene matches: 8. Germline CDR1 SNHLY, CDR2 FYNNEI.